Listed below are T cell receptor beta chains from one sample, sequenced in a study of early T cells in non-severe SARS-CoV-2 infection. TCRdb re-called the 5' RACE reads through MiXCR, storing one row per CDR3 protein. The table lists approximately 45,000 distinct CDR3 sequences, roughly 6% of them singletons, with over 10% in the top ten. The sample was whole blood. The source of these receptors is an adult who was a healthcare worker with PCR-confirmed SARS-CoV-2 infection or an uninfected control (not recorded which). The CDR3 runs from the conserved cysteine through the conserved F or W. D genes are given only for firm matches. Some rows have no size entry. The others give once, few or many, or a class for an expanded clone.

cdr3_nt,cdr3_aa,v_call,d_call,j_call,clone_size,cdr3_length
TGCGCCAGCAGCCAAGATTACGCAGGGGGTTACGAGCAGTACTTC,CASSQDYAGGYEQYF,TRBV4-3,TRBD1,TRBJ2-7,large,15
TGTGCCAGCAGGACAGACAACACAGATACGCAGTATTTT,CASRTDNTDTQYF,TRBV11-2,NA,TRBJ2-3,NA,13
TGCAGTGCTAGAGGGACGGATAGCTCCTACAATGAGCAGTTCTTC,CSARGTDSSYNEQFF,TRBV20-1,NA,TRBJ2-1,many,15
TGTGCCAGCAGCCAAGTTGGGGGGACGAATGAGCAGTTCTTC,CASSQVGGTNEQFF,TRBV3-1,NA,TRBJ2-1,many,14
TGTGCCATCAGTGGAAAGGGCTACGAGCAGTACTTC,CAISGKGYEQYF,TRBV10-3,NA,TRBJ2-7,few,12
TGTGCCAGCAGCCCACGGACTAGCGGGGAATACACAGATACGCAGTATTTT,CASSPRTSGEYTDTQYF,TRBV7-9,TRBD2,TRBJ2-3,many,17
TGTGCCAGCAGCGATGGACAGCAGAACACTGAAGCTTTCTTT,CASSDGQQNTEAFF,TRBV6-5,NA,TRBJ1-1,many,14
TGCGCCAGCAGCCAAGCCCACGGGCCAGGCAATTATTCACCCCTCCACTTT,CASSQAHGPGNYSPLHF,TRBV4-1,NA,TRBJ1-6,many,17
TGCGCCAGCAGCTTGGTGGGGGAAAACATTCAGTACTTC,CASSLVGENIQYF,TRBV5-1,NA,TRBJ2-4,many,13
TGTGCCAGCAGTGGGACAGCGTACCAAGAGACCCAGTACTTC,CASSGTAYQETQYF,TRBV2,NA,TRBJ2-5,few,14
TGCGCCAGCACCCTGGGAGGGGAGCTGTTTTTT,CASTLGGELFF,TRBV10-2,NA,TRBJ2-2,few,11
TGTGCCAGCAGTTACTCGATCCGGGACAGCTATGGCTACACCTTC,CASSYSIRDSYGYTF,TRBV6-5,TRBD1,TRBJ1-2,many,15
TGCAGTGTGTCTAGCGGGGCGTCCCAGTACTTC,CSVSSGASQYF,TRBV20-1,TRBD2,TRBJ2-5,many,11
TGCGCCAGCAGCTCCCGGGACACCGAACCCAAAGCTTTCTTT,CASSSRDTEPKAFF,TRBV5-1,NA,TRBJ1-1,many,14
TGTGCCAGCAGCTTATTATCTCGGCCCTACGAGCAGTACTTC,CASSLLSRPYEQYF,TRBV7-9,NA,TRBJ2-7,many,14
TGTGCCATTCAGGGACAGGAGAACACTGAAGCTTTCTTT,CAIQGQENTEAFF,TRBV10-3,TRBD1,TRBJ1-1,few,13
TGTGCCAGCAGTCGTTCCGGCGAAGCACCCGGGGAGCTGTTTTTT,CASSRSGEAPGELFF,TRBV6-4,NA,TRBJ2-2,many,15
TGTGCCAGCAGCCCGGGGGACGGAACAGATACGCAGTATTTT,CASSPGDGTDTQYF,TRBV12-3/TRBV12-4,NA,TRBJ2-3,many,14
TGTGCCAGCAGTTTACTAGCGGGGGCCGCCACAGATACGCAGTATTTT,CASSLLAGAATDTQYF,TRBV28,TRBD2,TRBJ2-3,many,16
TGTGCCAGCAGTCAACTTAATGTGGGTGGGAATGAAAAACTGTTTTTT,CASSQLNVGGNEKLFF,TRBV28,NA,TRBJ1-4,many,16
TGTGCCTCAGAAGCTTTCGGGGAGCTGTTTTTT,CASEAFGELFF,TRBV12-3/TRBV12-4,NA,TRBJ2-2,NA,11
TGTGCCAGCACCCTAGGAGGGGCTGGTGGAAACACCATATATTTT,CASTLGGAGGNTIYF,TRBV28,NA,TRBJ1-3,many,15
TGTGCCAGCAGCTCCCTCCCTATGGGGGGCTCGCAGTACTTC,CASSSLPMGGSQYF,TRBV27,NA,TRBJ2-7,NA,14
TGCAGTGCTCTATCCCGGGACGATGAGCAGTTCTTC,CSALSRDDEQFF,TRBV20-1,NA,TRBJ2-1,many,12
TGTGCCAGCAGCCCCAAGGGGCACGGAAATGAAAAACTGTTTTTT,CASSPKGHGNEKLFF,TRBV13,NA,TRBJ1-4,NA,15
TGTGCCAGCAGCTTTGGCTTGGGGACAGATACGCAGTATTTT,CASSFGLGTDTQYF,TRBV7-2,NA,TRBJ2-3,many,14
TGTGCCAGTAGTATCAGGGCTGTTGACCGGACTAGCAATCAGCCCCAGCATTTT,CASSIRAVDRTSNQPQHF,TRBV19,NA,TRBJ1-5,NA,18
TGTGCCAGCAGTGACGACAGGGGAAAAAATTCACCCCTCCACTTT,CASSDDRGKNSPLHF,TRBV2,TRBD1,TRBJ1-6,many,15
TGTGCCAGCAGCCCCCGGTCAGCCGTGGATACGCAGTATTTT,CASSPRSAVDTQYF,TRBV27,NA,TRBJ2-3,many,14
TGTGCCAGCCAGGGGCTAGCGGGGGGAAGAAAGCAGTTCTTC,CASQGLAGGRKQFF,TRBV6-2/TRBV6-3,TRBD2,TRBJ2-1,NA,14
TGTGCCAGCAGTGTGGGCAATGAGCAGTTCTTC,CASSVGNEQFF,TRBV6-1,NA,TRBJ2-1,many,11
TGCAGTGCTAGGGACGGAGGTATAACCACAGATACGCAGTATTTT,CSARDGGITTDTQYF,TRBV20-1,NA,TRBJ2-3,many,15
TGCAGTGCTAGGGACGACTCACCCCTCCACTTT,CSARDDSPLHF,TRBV20-1,NA,TRBJ1-6,many,11
TGCAGTGCTGGCCCCCCCCCGCCAGGGTTATCGGACACTGAAGCTTTCTTT,CSAGPPPPGLSDTEAFF,TRBV20-1,NA,TRBJ1-1,many,17
TGCGCCAGCACCTCTCAGGGGAACGAGCAGTACTTC,CASTSQGNEQYF,TRBV5-1,NA,TRBJ2-7,NA,12
TGCGCCAGCAGCCGGGGATCAGGCCAGGAAAAACTGTTTTTT,CASSRGSGQEKLFF,TRBV5-1,NA,TRBJ1-4,many,14
TGTGCCACCAGCAGAGTTAATAGTGAGCAGTTCTTC,CATSRVNSEQFF,TRBV15,NA,TRBJ2-1,NA,12
TGTGCCAGCAGCTTGGCGGAGGGTCCGGAGACCCAGTACTTC,CASSLAEGPETQYF,TRBV5-4,NA,TRBJ2-5,NA,14
TGTGCCAGCCTAGGGGGCGGAGTAGAGACCCAGTACTTC,CASLGGGVETQYF,TRBV6-6,TRBD1,TRBJ2-5,many,13
TGTGCCAGCAGTGACAGGAGAAAGACTGAAGCTTTCTTT,CASSDRRKTEAFF,TRBV28,NA,TRBJ1-1,many,13
TGCAGTGCCGCTGTCCGTTATCGGTCGAACACTGAAGCTTTCTTT,CSAAVRYRSNTEAFF,TRBV20-1,NA,TRBJ1-1,few,15
TGTGCTAGTGGTTCAACAGCGAACACCGGGGAGCTGTTTTTT,CASGSTANTGELFF,TRBV12-5,NA,TRBJ2-2,many,14
TGTGCCAGAAGGACGAGGAGCACTGAAGCTTTCTTT,CARRTRSTEAFF,TRBV30,NA,TRBJ1-1,NA,12
TGTGCCAGCAGCTTAGGGTTGCAACAGTTCTTC,CASSLGLQQFF,TRBV7-2,NA,TRBJ2-1,NA,11
TGTGCCAGCAGCTCCCGCGGCCGGGGACACTCCTACGAGCAGTACTTC,CASSSRGRGHSYEQYF,TRBV7-2,NA,TRBJ2-7,many,16
TGTGCCAGCAGCCCTAACAGGGCCCACTACAATGAGCAGTTCTTC,CASSPNRAHYNEQFF,TRBV12-3/TRBV12-4,NA,TRBJ2-1,NA,15
TGTGCCACCACCAGCGTGGGGGCCCCGAGAACTGAAGCTTTCTTT,CATTSVGAPRTEAFF,TRBV15,NA,TRBJ1-1,few,15
TGCGCCAGCAGCTCATTCGGACAGGGTACATCAGGCACCGGGGAGCTGTTTTTT,CASSSFGQGTSGTGELFF,TRBV5-1,TRBD1,TRBJ2-2,many,18
TGTGCCAGCAGTTACAGGGCAGCTGGGGACACTGAAGCTTTCTTT,CASSYRAAGDTEAFF,TRBV6-5,NA,TRBJ1-1,NA,15
TGCGCCAGCAGTGGGACAGGTACCACAGATACGCAGTATTTT,CASSGTGTTDTQYF,TRBV10-1,TRBD1,TRBJ2-3,many,14
TGTGCCAGCAGTCTCGTTTTGTACGAGCAGTACTTC,CASSLVLYEQYF,TRBV28,NA,TRBJ2-7,many,12
TGTGCCAGCAGTTCCGGACTAGCGGGAAAAAGAGGGGAGCAGTACTTC,CASSSGLAGKRGEQYF,TRBV5-6,TRBD2,TRBJ2-7,many,16
TGTGCCACCAGCAGGACGGGACTAGACGAGACCCAGTACTTC,CATSRTGLDETQYF,TRBV15,TRBD2,TRBJ2-5,few,14
TGTGCCAGCACCAAACCAACATTAATGAACACCGGGGAGCTGTTTTTT,CASTKPTLMNTGELFF,TRBV11-2,NA,TRBJ2-2,many,16
TGTGCCAGCAACCGGACTAGCGGGGGTATGACAGATACGCAGTATTTT,CASNRTSGGMTDTQYF,TRBV7-3,TRBD2,TRBJ2-3,many,16
TGTGCCAGCAGTTTAGAGGGGGGCGGTTCACCCCTCCACTTT,CASSLEGGGSPLHF,TRBV27,NA,TRBJ1-6,few,14
TGTGCCAGCAGCGTAGCTGAGGGACCCTACAATGAGCAGTTCTTC,CASSVAEGPYNEQFF,TRBV9,NA,TRBJ2-1,few,15
TGTGCCAGCAGCTTACGGGGACAGGCTCCCTACGAGCAGTACTTC,CASSLRGQAPYEQYF,TRBV5-4,TRBD1,TRBJ2-7,few,15
TGCAGTGCAGGCCTCGGGGGGGGAAACGAGCAGTACTTC,CSAGLGGGNEQYF,TRBV20-1,TRBD2,TRBJ2-7,NA,13